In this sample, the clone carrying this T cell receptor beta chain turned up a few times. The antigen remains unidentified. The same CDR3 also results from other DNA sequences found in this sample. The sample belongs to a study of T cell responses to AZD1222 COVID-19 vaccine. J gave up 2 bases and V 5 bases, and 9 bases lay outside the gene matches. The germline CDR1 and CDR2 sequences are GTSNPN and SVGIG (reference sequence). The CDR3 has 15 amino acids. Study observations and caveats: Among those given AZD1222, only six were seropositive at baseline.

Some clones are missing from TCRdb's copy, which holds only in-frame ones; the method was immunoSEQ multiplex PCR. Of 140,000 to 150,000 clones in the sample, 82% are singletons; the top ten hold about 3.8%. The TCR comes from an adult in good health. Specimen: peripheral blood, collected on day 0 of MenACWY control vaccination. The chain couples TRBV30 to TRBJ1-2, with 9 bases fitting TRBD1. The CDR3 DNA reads TGTGCCTGGTACCGGGACAGGGCGACCAACTATGGCTACACCTTC. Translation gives CAWYRDRATNYGYTF.